A single TCR beta chain is shown here with its context. Its antigen is as yet unknown. The data are from a study of cytomegalovirus exposure and HLA in healthy donors. Study conclusions and caveats: Per published reports, the classifier diagnosed cytomegalovirus status with high specificity and sensitivity.

CDR3 length: 11 amino acids. In germline, CDR1 is ENHRY, CDR2 SYGVKD. V was shortened by 4 bases and J by 4 bases, with 5 bases between the two germline ends. The data were produced by immunoSEQ multiplex PCR, yet TCRdb's version contains in-frame clones alone and is incomplete. The sample carries under 300,000 clones, around 85% recorded once. The chain couples TRBV10-3 to TRBJ2-7; D uncertain. The source is a woman younger than 35 in good health and CMV-seronegative. Sequences were obtained from PBMCs. The CDR3 bases are TGTGCCATCAGTGCCGGGTACGAGCAGTACTTC. This codes for CAISAGYEQYF.